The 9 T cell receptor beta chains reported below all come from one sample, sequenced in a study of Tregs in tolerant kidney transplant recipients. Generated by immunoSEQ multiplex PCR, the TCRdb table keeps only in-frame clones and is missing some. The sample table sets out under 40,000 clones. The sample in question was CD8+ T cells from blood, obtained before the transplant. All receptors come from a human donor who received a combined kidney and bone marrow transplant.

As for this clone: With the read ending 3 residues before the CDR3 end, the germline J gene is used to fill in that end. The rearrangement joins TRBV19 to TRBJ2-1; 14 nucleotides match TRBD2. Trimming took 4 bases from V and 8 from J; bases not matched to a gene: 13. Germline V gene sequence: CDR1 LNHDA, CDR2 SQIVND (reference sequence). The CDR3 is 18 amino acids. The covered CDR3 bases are TGTGCCAGTAGTAGAAGACTAGCGGGAGGGCCTATGGAAGATGAG. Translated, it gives CASSRRLAGGPMEDE. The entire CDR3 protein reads CASSRRLAGGPMEDEQFF.

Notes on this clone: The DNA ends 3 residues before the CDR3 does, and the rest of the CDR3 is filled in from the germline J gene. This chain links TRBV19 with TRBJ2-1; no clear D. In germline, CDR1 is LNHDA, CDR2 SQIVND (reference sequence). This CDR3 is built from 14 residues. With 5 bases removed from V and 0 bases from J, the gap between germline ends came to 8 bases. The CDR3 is CASSSGYSYNEQFF. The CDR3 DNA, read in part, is TGTGCCAGTAGTTCCGGGTACTCCTACAATGAG.

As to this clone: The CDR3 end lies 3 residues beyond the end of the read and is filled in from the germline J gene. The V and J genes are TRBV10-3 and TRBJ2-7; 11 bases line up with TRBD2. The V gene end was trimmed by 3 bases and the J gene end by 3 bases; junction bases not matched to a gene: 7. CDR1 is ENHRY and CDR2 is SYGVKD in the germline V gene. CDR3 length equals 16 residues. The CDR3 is CAISDPGTSGLYEQYF. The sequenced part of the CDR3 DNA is TGTGCCATCAGTGACCCCGGGACTAGCGGACTCTACGAG.

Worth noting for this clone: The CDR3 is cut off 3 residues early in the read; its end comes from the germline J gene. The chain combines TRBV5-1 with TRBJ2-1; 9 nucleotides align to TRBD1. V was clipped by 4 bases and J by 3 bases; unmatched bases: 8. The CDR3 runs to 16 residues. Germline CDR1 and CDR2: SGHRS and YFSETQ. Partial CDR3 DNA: TGCGCCAGCAGCGTGCTACAGGGGGCAATCTACAATGAG. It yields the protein CASSVLQGAIYNE. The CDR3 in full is CASSVLQGAIYNEQFF.

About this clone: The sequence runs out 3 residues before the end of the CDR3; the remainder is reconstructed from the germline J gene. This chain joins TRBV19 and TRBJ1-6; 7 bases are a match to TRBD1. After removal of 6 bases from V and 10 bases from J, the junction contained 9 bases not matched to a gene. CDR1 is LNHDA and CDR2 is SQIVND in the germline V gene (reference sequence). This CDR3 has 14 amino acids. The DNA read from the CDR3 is TGTGCCAGTAGGCCCCCGGGACAGTACTCACCC. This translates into CASRPPGQYSP. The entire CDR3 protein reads CASRPPGQYSPLHF.

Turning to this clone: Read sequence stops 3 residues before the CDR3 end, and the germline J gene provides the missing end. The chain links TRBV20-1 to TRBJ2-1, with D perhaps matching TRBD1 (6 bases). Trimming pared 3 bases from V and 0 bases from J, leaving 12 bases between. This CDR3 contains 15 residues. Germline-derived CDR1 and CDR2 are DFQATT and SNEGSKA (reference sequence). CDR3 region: CSARELDSSYNEQFF. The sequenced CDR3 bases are TGCAGTGCTAGGGAACTGGACAGCTCCTACAATGAG.

The DNA read from the CDR3 is TGTGCCAGCAGCTTACTGACTAGCGGGAGGGGGAATGAG. Translating gives CASSLLTSGRGNE. The whole CDR3 sequence is CASSLLTSGRGNEQFF. The chain couples TRBV7-3 to TRBJ2-1, with 14 bases lining up with TRBD2. The read terminates 3 residues ahead of where the CDR3 ends, so the germline J gene completes it. The CDR3 covers 16 residues. Germline CDR1 reads SGHTA; CDR2 reads FQGTGA. V was pared by 2 bases and J by 7 bases, with 4 bases of the junction left unmatched.

This CDR3 reads CSVVDSTYEQYF. The part of the CDR3 DNA that was read is TGCAGCGTTGTTGACAGTACCTACGAG. The chain employs TRBV29-1 and TRBJ2-7; D is possibly TRBD1 (5 bases). From the germline J gene comes the end of the CDR3, since the read stops 3 residues before it. Germline-derived CDR1 and CDR2 are SQVTM and ANQGSEA. With 4 bases removed from V and 2 bases from J, the gap between germline ends came to 9 bases. The CDR3 spans 12 residues.

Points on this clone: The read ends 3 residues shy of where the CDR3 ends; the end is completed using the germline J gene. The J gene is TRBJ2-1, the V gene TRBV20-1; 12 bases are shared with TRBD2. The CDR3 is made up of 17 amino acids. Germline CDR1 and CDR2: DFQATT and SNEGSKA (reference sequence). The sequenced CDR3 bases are TGCAGCGTTTGGACTAGCGGGATCCTGAGCTCCTACAATGAG. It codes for CSVWTSGILSSYNE. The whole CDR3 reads CSVWTSGILSSYNEQFF.